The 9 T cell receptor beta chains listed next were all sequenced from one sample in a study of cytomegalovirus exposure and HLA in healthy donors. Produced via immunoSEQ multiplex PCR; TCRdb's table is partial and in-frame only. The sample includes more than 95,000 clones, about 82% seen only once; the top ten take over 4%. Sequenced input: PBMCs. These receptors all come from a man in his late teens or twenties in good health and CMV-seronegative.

The CDR3 is CASSPRLGNEQFF. The CDR3 nucleotides read TGTGCCAGCAGTCCTAGGCTGGGCAATGAGCAGTTCTTC. The J gene is TRBJ2-1, the V gene TRBV28; no definite D call. This CDR3 is 13 amino acids long. V was shortened by 5 bases and J by 6 bases, with 11 bases between the two germline ends. The V gene's germline CDR1 is MDHEN and CDR2 SYDVKM.

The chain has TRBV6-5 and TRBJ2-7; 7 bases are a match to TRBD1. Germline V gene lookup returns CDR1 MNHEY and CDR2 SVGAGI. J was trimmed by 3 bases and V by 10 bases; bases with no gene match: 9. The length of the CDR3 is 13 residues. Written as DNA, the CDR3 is TGTGCCACCAAAGACAGGGCTGGCTACGAGCAGTACTTC. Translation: CATKDRAGYEQYF.

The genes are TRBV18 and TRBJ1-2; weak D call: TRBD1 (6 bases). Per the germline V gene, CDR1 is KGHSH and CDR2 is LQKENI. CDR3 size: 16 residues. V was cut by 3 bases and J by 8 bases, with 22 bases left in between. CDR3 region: CASSPGAQGSATGYTF. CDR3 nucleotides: TGTGCCAGCTCACCGGGGGCTCAGGGGAGCGCTACCGGCTACACCTTC.

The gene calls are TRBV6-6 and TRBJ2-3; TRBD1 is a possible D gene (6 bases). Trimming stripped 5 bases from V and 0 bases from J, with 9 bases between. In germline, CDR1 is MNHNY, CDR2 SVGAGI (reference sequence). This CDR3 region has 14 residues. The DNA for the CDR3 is TGTGCCAGCAGTCCCGGACAGAGCACAGATACGCAGTATTTT. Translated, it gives CASSPGQSTDTQYF.

CDR3 sequence: CASSNRVSGELFF. The CDR3 nucleotides are TGTGCCAGCAGTAACAGGGTTTCCGGGGAGCTGTTTTTT. The V gene is TRBV6-5, the J gene TRBJ2-2, with D possibly TRBD1 on 6 matching bases. This CDR3 contains 13 residues. Trimming shortened V by 5 bases and J by 6 bases, and 10 bases separated the two germline ends. The germline CDR1 and CDR2 sequences are MNHEY and SVGAGI.

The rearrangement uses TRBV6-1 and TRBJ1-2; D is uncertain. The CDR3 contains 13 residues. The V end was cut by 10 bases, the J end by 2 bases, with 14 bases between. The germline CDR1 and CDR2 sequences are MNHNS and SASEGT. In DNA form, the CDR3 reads TGTGCCACCCCCCCCACAATAAACTATGGCTACACCTTC. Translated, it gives CATPPTINYGYTF.

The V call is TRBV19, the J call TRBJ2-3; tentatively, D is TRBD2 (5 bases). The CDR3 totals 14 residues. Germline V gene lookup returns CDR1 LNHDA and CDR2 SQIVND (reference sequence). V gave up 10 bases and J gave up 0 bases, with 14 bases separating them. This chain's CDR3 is CATRDRPSTDTQYF. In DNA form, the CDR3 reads TGTGCCACCCGGGATAGACCTAGCACAGATACGCAGTATTTT.

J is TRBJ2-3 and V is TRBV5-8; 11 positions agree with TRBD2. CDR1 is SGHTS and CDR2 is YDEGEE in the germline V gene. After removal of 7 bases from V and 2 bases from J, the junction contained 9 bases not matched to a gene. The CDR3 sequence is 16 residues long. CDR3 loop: CASRFTSGSITDTQYF. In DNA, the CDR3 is TGTGCCAGCCGTTTTACTAGCGGGAGCATCACAGATACGCAGTATTTT. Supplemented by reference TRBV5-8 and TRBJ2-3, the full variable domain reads EAGVTQSPTHLIKTRGQQATLRCSPISGHTSVYWYQQALGLGLQFLLWYDEGEERNRGNFPPRFSGRQFPNYSSELNVNALELEDSALYLCASRFTSGSITDTQYFGPGTRLTVL.

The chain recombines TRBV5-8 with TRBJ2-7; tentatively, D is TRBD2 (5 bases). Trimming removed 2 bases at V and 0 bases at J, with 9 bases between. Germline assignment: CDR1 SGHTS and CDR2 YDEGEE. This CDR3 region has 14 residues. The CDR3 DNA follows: TGTGCCAGCAGCTTACGGGGAAACTCCTACGAGCAGTACTTC. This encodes CASSLRGNSYEQYF.